This T cell receptor beta chain was obtained from a study of blood T cell repertoires in COVID-19. Whole-study context: There were acute and convalescent COVID-19 samples, and they came from the United States, Italy and Spain.

Seattle cases were enrolled at active infection and followed longitudinally. The table came from immunoSEQ multiplex PCR; TCRdb's copy has only in-frame clones and leaves some out. The sample yields around 430,000 clones, around 89% seen once. The junction had 13 bases not matched to a gene; V was cut back by 6 bases and J by 8 bases. The length of the CDR3 is 15 residues. In germline, CDR1 is MNHEY, CDR2 SMNVEV (reference sequence). Sequenced material: peripheral blood. The gene calls are TRBV27 and TRBJ1-2; 9 positions agree with TRBD1. The clonotype comes from a woman aged 50 to 65 with COVID-19, enrolled during active disease. The CDR3 reads CASSPTGGWTPGYTF. The CDR3 nucleotides are TGTGCCAGCAGCCCAACAGGGGGCTGGACACCCGGCTACACCTTC.